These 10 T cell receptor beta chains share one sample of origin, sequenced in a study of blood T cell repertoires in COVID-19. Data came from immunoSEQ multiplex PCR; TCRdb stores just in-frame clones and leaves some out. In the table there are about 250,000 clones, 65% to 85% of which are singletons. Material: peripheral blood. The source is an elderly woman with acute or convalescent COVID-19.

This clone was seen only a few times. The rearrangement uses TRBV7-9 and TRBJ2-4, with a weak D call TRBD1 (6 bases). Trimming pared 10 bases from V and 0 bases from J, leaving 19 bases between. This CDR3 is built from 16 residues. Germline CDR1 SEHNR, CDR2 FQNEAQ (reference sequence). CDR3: CATDMDSQIAKNIQYF. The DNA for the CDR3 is TGTGCCACCGACATGGACAGTCAGATAGCCAAAAACATTCAGTACTTC.

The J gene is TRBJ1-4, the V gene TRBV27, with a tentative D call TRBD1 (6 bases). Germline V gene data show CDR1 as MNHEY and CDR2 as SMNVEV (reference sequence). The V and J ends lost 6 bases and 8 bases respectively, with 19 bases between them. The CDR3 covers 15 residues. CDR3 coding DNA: TGTGCCAGCAGCACCGTGGGGGCTCCGCCCGAAAAACTGTTTTTT. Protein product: CASSTVGAPPEKLFF.

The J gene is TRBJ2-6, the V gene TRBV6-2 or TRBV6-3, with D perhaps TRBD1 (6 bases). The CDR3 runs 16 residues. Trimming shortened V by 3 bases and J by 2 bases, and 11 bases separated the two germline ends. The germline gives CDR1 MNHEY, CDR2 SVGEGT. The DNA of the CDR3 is TGTGCCAGCAGTTATGGGGGCCCCACTGGGGCCAACGTCCTGACTTTC. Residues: CASSYGGPTGANVLTF.

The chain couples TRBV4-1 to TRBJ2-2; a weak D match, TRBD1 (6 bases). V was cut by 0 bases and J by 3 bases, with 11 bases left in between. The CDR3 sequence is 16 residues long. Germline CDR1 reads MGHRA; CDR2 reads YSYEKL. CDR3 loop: CASSQDGGQYTGELFF. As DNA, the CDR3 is TGCGCCAGCAGCCAAGATGGCGGACAGTACACCGGGGAGCTGTTTTTT.

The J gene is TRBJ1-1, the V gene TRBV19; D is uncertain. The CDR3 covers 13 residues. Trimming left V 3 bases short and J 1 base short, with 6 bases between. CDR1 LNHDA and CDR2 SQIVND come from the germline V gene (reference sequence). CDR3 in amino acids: CASSITANTEAFF. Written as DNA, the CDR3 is TGTGCCAGTAGTATTACAGCGAACACTGAAGCTTTCTTT.

CDR3 DNA sequence: TGTGCCAGCAACCCGGAGTCCGGGAGGGCCTTTGAGCAGTTCTTC. Protein product: CASNPESGRAFEQFF. The V gene is TRBV6-5, the J gene TRBJ2-1; the match to TRBD2 covers 8 bases. Trimming cost V 7 bases and J 9 bases; bases outside gene matches: 14. Per germline, CDR1 MNHEY and CDR2 SVGAGI. The CDR3 is 15 amino acids.

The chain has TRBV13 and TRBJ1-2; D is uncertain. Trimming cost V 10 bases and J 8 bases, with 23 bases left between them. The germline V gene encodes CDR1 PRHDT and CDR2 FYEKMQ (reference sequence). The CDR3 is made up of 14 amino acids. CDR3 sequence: CATRSGIEFGGYTF. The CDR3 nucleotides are TGTGCCACTCGATCGGGGATAGAGTTCGGCGGCTACACCTTC.

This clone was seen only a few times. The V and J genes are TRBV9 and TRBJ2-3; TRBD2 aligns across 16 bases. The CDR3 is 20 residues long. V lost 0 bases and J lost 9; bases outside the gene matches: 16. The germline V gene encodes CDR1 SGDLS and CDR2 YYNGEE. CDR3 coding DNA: TGTGCCAGCAGCGTAGACCTCGGGACTAGCGGGGGGGTCGTGTTGGGAACGCAGTATTTT. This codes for CASSVDLGTSGGVVLGTQYF.

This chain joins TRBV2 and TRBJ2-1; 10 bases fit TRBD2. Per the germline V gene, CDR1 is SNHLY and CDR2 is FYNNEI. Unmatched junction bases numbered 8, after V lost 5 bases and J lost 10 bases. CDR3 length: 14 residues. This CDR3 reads CASSIIAGGSEQFF. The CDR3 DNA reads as TGTGCCAGCAGTATAATAGCGGGAGGCAGCGAGCAGTTCTTC.

The chain's CDR3 is CASSQLQGAGGANVLTF. The DNA of the CDR3 is TGCGCCAGCAGCCAACTACAGGGGGCGGGTGGGGCCAACGTCCTGACTTTC. V and J are TRBV4-1 and TRBJ2-6; 9 nucleotides match TRBD1. Germline V CDR1 and CDR2: MGHRA, YSYEKL. The CDR3 covers 17 residues. The V segment lost 2 bases and the J segment 3 bases; nucleotides outside the gene matches: 5.